This T cell receptor (beta chain) emerged from a study of control samples from healthy donors and cancer patients. Deletions cut 4 bases from V and 0 bases from J, with 7 bases between. Looked up from germline, CDR1 is ENHRY and CDR2 is SYGVKD. There are 14 residues in the CDR3. Here immunoSEQ multiplex PCR was the method, and the copy in TCRdb shows in-frame clones only, minus some. The repertoire holds some 150,000 clones, with over 90% as singletons. Sequencing was done on a sample of blood. The source of this sequence is a middle-aged man in good health. This chain joins TRBV10-3 and TRBJ2-1; a weak D match, TRBD2 (5 bases). For the CDR3, the DNA is TGTGCCATCAGTGTTGGGAGCTCCTACAATGAGCAGTTCTTC. It codes for CAISVGSSYNEQFF.